These T cell receptor beta chains were read from a single sample in a study of T cells after posttransplantation cyclophosphamide. Profiling relied on immunoSEQ multiplex PCR, and the TCRdb table lists in-frame clones only, not all of them. The profile shows 25,000 to 35,000 clones, over 80% of them singletons. The sample taken for sequencing was naive CD4+ T cells sorted from PBMCs. These receptors originate from a woman aged 60 to 75 in good health, CMV-negative, and a related stem cell transplant donor. Each CDR3 is given with its conserved first and last residue. D genes are given only for firm matches. Clone size is shown for a subset of rows, as once, few, many or a class of expanded clone.

J: TRBJ2-6
D: .
V: TRBV18
size: .
DNA: TGTGCCAGCTCACCCTACTCTGGGGCCAACGTCCTGACTTTC
CDR3: CASSPYSGANVLTF

J: TRBJ1-2
D: TRBD1
V: TRBV9
size: once
DNA: TGTGCCAGCAGCCCTCGGACAGGGTTTAACCATGGCTACACCTTC
CDR3: CASSPRTGFNHGYTF

J: TRBJ1-2
D: TRBD1
V: TRBV29-1
size: .
DNA: TGCAGCGTTGAAAGGACAGGGGGCGAGTATGGCTACACCTTC
CDR3: CSVERTGGEYGYTF

J: TRBJ1-3
D: .
V: TRBV30
size: .
DNA: TGTGCCTGGAGACTAAGCTCTGGAAACACCATATATTTT
CDR3: CAWRLSSGNTIYF

J: TRBJ2-7
D: TRBD2
V: TRBV9
size: .
DNA: TGTGCCAGCAGCGTAAGCGTGGCTAGCGGGATTTACGAGCAGTACTTC
CDR3: CASSVSVASGIYEQYF

J: TRBJ2-7
D: .
V: TRBV5-1
size: .
DNA: TGCGCCAGCAGCTTGGATAGGGAGATTAGCGAGCAGTACTTC
CDR3: CASSLDREISEQYF

J: TRBJ1-1
D: .
V: TRBV5-4
size: .
DNA: TGTGCCAGCAGCGAAGGACAGCTGAACACTGAAGCTTTCTTT
CDR3: CASSEGQLNTEAFF

J: TRBJ1-4
D: .
V: TRBV6-6
size: .
DNA: TGTGCCAGCAAGGGAGCCATGACAGGAGGAAGCGAAAAACTGTTTTTT
CDR3: CASKGAMTGGSEKLFF

J: TRBJ1-4
D: .
V: TRBV6-4
size: .
DNA: TGTGCCAGCTCCAGGACAGTAGACGAAAAACTGTTTTTT
CDR3: CASSRTVDEKLFF

J: TRBJ2-5
D: .
V: TRBV6-5
size: .
DNA: TGTGCCAGCAGTTACGGGGCCGGAGAGACCCAGTACTTC
CDR3: CASSYGAGETQYF

J: TRBJ1-5
D: .
V: TRBV10-2
size: .
DNA: TGCGCCAGCAGTGCCAACCTACCGCCCCAGCATTTT
CDR3: CASSANLPPQHF

J: TRBJ2-3
D: TRBD2
V: TRBV2
size: .
DNA: TGTGCCAGCAGACTATTAGCGGGTCTCACAGATACGCAGTATTTT
CDR3: CASRLLAGLTDTQYF

J: TRBJ2-5
D: .
V: TRBV7-3
size: .
DNA: TGTGCCAGCAGCTTAGGCCCCAGAGAGACCCAGTACTTC
CDR3: CASSLGPRETQYF

J: TRBJ2-5
D: TRBD2
V: TRBV11-2
size: .
DNA: TGTGCCAGCAGCTTAGAAGGCACGGCTTGGACTAGCGTAGCGAGGACCCAGTACTTC
CDR3: CASSLEGTAWTSVARTQYF

J: TRBJ2-3
D: TRBD1
V: TRBV10-1
size: .
DNA: TGCGCCAGCAGTCCCGACAGGGTTTACGCAGATACGCAGTATTTT
CDR3: CASSPDRVYADTQYF

J: TRBJ1-6
D: TRBD1
V: TRBV29-1
size: .
DNA: TGCAGCGTTGTGGACAGGGAGGTCCTCCACTTT
CDR3: CSVVDREVLHF

J: TRBJ1-1
D: TRBD1
V: TRBV7-9
size: .
DNA: TGTGCCAGCAGCTTGAGGGACAGCGCAGCTTTCTTT
CDR3: CASSLRDSAAFF

J: TRBJ1-6
D: TRBD1
V: TRBV11-2
size: .
DNA: TGTGCCAGCAGCTTAGAATTTAGTGGCAGGGGGCCAAATTCACCCCTCCACTTT
CDR3: CASSLEFSGRGPNSPLHF

J: TRBJ2-5
D: TRBD2
V: TRBV14
size: .
DNA: TGTGCCAGCAGCCGCCTCACTAGCGGGGAGTACCAAGAGACCCAGTACTTC
CDR3: CASSRLTSGEYQETQYF

J: TRBJ2-7
D: TRBD2
V: TRBV6-5
size: .
DNA: TGTGCCAGCAGTCCCTTAACTAGCGGGAGGGTCGGGCAGTACTTC
CDR3: CASSPLTSGRVGQYF